Listed here are 14 T cell receptor beta chains from one sample, sequenced in a study of T-cell reconstitution after alpha-beta-depleted transplantation in children. TCRbeta library preparation incorporated unique molecular identifiers. TCRdb fed the PCR reads into MiXCR, producing one record per CDR3 protein. The sample lists roughly 490,000 distinct CDR3 sequences, about an eighth occurring once. This material consisted of PBMCs, mostly from graft donor cells, taken 180 days after TCRalphabeta/CD19-depleted stem cell transplant. Every receptor here comes from a female patient aged 2-10 years who had a stem cell transplant for aplastic anemia, so the T cells may come from the graft donor.

CDR3 loop: CASSRERQGQGTGELFF. The DNA of the CDR3 is TGCGCCAGCAGCCGAGAAAGACAGGGGCAGGGGACCGGGGAGCTGTTTTTT. The chain joins TRBV4-1 to TRBJ2-2; TRBD1 matches 8 bases. V lost 4 bases to trimming and J lost 5 bases; unmatched junction nucleotides: 12. CDR3 length: 17 residues. Germline V lookup: CDR1 MGHRA, CDR2 YSYEKL.

In this sample, this clonotype turned up a few times. The chain joins TRBV11-3 to TRBJ2-2, with D maybe TRBD2 (5 bases). CDR3 length: 14 residues. Germline CDR1 is SGHNT and CDR2 is YENEEA. V was cut by 7 bases and J by 3 bases, with 12 bases left in between. DNA of the CDR3: TGTGCCAGCACCTGGCGGGTCCACACCGGGGAGCTGTTTTTT. Encoded protein: CASTWRVHTGELFF.

Only a few counts were recorded for this clonotype. The chain employs TRBV20-1 and TRBJ2-1; the match to TRBD2 covers 8 bases. CDR1 is DFQATT and CDR2 is SNEGSKA in the germline V gene (reference sequence). CDR3 length: 17 amino acids. V lost 0 bases to trimming and J lost 3 bases; unmatched junction nucleotides: 10. The CDR3 nucleotides are TGCAGTGCTAGAGATAAACTAGCGGAACCTTTCTACAATGAGCAGTTCTTC. Residues: CSARDKLAEPFYNEQFF.

Only a few counts were recorded for this clonotype. The genes are TRBV29-1 and TRBJ2-1; the match to TRBD1 covers 7 bases. The V segment lost 6 bases and the J segment 9 bases; nucleotides outside the gene matches: 5. This CDR3 spans 11 amino acids. Germline lookup yields CDR1 SQVTM and CDR2 ANQGSEA. The CDR3 reads CSVHQGVEQFF. The CDR3 DNA is TGCAGCGTCCATCAGGGGGTTGAGCAGTTCTTC.

V gene TRBV6-2 or TRBV6-3 combines with J gene TRBJ2-5; possible D gene TRBD2, 5 bases. Deletions cut 2 bases from V and 5 bases from J, with 12 bases between. Germline CDR1 is MNHEY and CDR2 is SVGEGT. This CDR3 has 14 amino acids. In nucleotides, the CDR3 is TGTGCCAGCAGTTACCCGATACGAGGGGAGACCCAGTACTTC. Translated, it gives CASSYPIRGETQYF.

Points on this clonotype: A much larger clonotype is one base distant, so this may be a read error. This CDR3 is CGISDTSGKSRADTQYF. DNA of the CDR3: TGTGGCATCAGTGACACTAGCGGGAAATCGCGAGCAGATACGCAGTATTTT. This rearrangement joins TRBV10-3 to TRBJ2-3, with 10 bases identical to TRBD2. The CDR3 runs to 17 residues. CDR1 and CDR2 (germline): ENHRY, SYGVKD.

This clonotype has ten or more counts. The chain uses TRBV28 and TRBJ1-5; TRBD1 aligns across 10 bases. CDR1 MDHEN and CDR2 SYDVKM come from the germline V gene. The CDR3 contains 16 residues. V lost 3 bases to trimming and J lost 4 bases; unmatched junction nucleotides: 6. The CDR3 DNA follows: TGTGCCAGCAGTTTTAGAGGACAGGGGGGTAATCAGCCCCAGCATTTT. It codes for CASSFRGQGGNQPQHF.

This clonotype was observed a few times. The V and J genes are TRBV14 and TRBJ1-4; D gene uncertain. Germline CDR1 is SGHDN and CDR2 is FVKESK. CDR3 size: 14 residues. V gave up 1 base and J gave up 3 bases, with 6 bases separating them. The CDR3, as DNA: TGTGCCAGCAGCCAAGTCAGGTCTAATGAAAAACTGTTTTTT. Protein: CASSQVRSNEKLFF.

This clonotype was counted many times. The V call is TRBV20-1, the J call TRBJ2-7, with 11 bases lining up with TRBD2. CDR1 and CDR2 (germline): DFQATT, SNEGSKA (reference sequence). This CDR3 has 13 residues. J was trimmed by 4 bases and V by 6 bases; bases with no gene match: 5. CDR3 sequence (DNA): TGCAGTGCCCCCACTAGCGGGAGTTACGAGCAGTACTTC. Amino acid sequence: CSAPTSGSYEQYF.

The chain is built from TRBV11-2 and TRBJ1-1; TRBD1 agrees at 8 bases. After removal of 1 base from V and 0 bases from J, the junction contained 16 bases not matched to a gene. Germline V gene lookup returns CDR1 SGHAT and CDR2 FQNNGV. This CDR3 has 20 amino acids. In DNA form, the CDR3 reads TGTGCCAGCAGCTTAGGGTTCCTGGTTAGGCAGGGGGCAATGAACACTGAAGCTTTCTTT. Encoded protein: CASSLGFLVRQGAMNTEAFF.

The V call is TRBV12-3 or TRBV12-4, the J call TRBJ1-5; tentatively, D is TRBD1 (5 bases). V was cut by 1 base and J by 5 bases, with 15 bases left in between. The CDR3 loop spans 16 amino acids. DNA of the CDR3: TGTGCCAGCAGTTTAGAGTTTGTCAGGGAGGATCAGCCCCAGCATTTT. This gives the protein CASSLEFVREDQPQHF.

The J gene is TRBJ1-1, the V gene TRBV5-1; D possibly corresponds to TRBD1 (6 bases). Trimming left V 4 bases short and J 0 bases short, with 13 bases between. Germline V gene data show CDR1 as SGHRS and CDR2 as YFSETQ. CDR3 length: 15 residues. In nucleotides, the CDR3 is TGCGCCAGCAGCCCCCGAGCAGGGGTGAACACTGAAGCTTTCTTT. This encodes CASSPRAGVNTEAFF.

J is TRBJ2-7 and V is TRBV5-1, with TRBD2 as a possible D gene (6 bases). The CDR3 is 14 amino acids. CDR1 is SGHRS and CDR2 is YFSETQ in the germline V gene. Trimming shortened V by 4 bases and J by 2 bases, and 13 bases separated the two germline ends. CDR3 protein: CASSHGGNPYEQYF. The DNA of the CDR3 is TGCGCCAGCAGCCATGGCGGGAATCCCTACGAGCAGTACTTC.

A few counts support this clonotype. This rearrangement joins TRBV29-1 to TRBJ2-5, with TRBD2 matching over 10 bases. Germline values: CDR1 SQVTM, CDR2 ANQGSEA. V gave up 2 bases and J gave up 4 bases; unmatched junction bases: 4. This CDR3 spans 14 amino acids. In nucleotides, the CDR3 is TGCAGCGTTGAATTAGCGGGAGGCCCAGAGACCCAGTACTTC. Encoded protein: CSVELAGGPETQYF. Full variable domain (remainder filled in from reference TRBV29-1 and TRBJ2-5): SAVISQKPSRDICQRGTSLTIQCQVDSQVTMMFWYRQQPGQSLTLIATANQGSEATYESGFVIDKFPISRPNLTFSTLTVSNMSPEDSSIYLCSVELAGGPETQYFGPGTRLLVL.